The 25 T cell receptor beta chains in this list originate from one sample, sequenced in a study of shared clonotypes between healthy human individuals. Repertoires were generated with immunoSEQ multiplex PCR, while TCRdb's copy carries only in-frame clones and drops some. The sample includes about half a million clones, 79% seen only once; the top ten take about an eighth. Sequences were obtained from PBMCs. All receptors come from a woman in her thirties or forties in good health. Some clones in this sample may be carry-over from other donors' samples.

The DNA for the CDR3 is TGTGCCAGCAGCCCTGACAGGGCTTACGGCTACACCTTC. Protein product: CASSPDRAYGYTF. The V and J genes are TRBV5-4 and TRBJ1-2, with 7 nucleotides matching TRBD1. After removal of 4 bases from V and 8 bases from J, the junction contained 8 bases not matched to a gene. This CDR3 is built from 13 residues. Germline V gene data show CDR1 as SGHNT and CDR2 as YYREEE (reference sequence).

This rearrangement joins TRBV2 to TRBJ1-2; 7 nucleotides agree with TRBD1. J was trimmed by 0 bases and V by 0 bases; bases with no gene match: 1. CDR1 SNHLY and CDR2 FYNNEI come from the germline V gene. This CDR3 region has 15 residues. The CDR3 loop reads CASSEAGTANYGYTF. The CDR3, as DNA: TGTGCCAGCAGTGAAGCCGGGACAGCTAACTATGGCTACACCTTC.

This chain links TRBV7-2 with TRBJ2-7, with TRBD2 identical over 11 bases. After removal of 5 bases from V and 3 bases from J, the junction contained 15 bases not matched to a gene. Germline lookup yields CDR1 SGHTA and CDR2 FQGNSA. The length of the CDR3 is 18 residues. CDR3 nucleotide sequence: TGTGCCAGCAGCGAAATGACTAGCGGGGACGTTATATTCTACGAGCAGTACTTC. It codes for CASSEMTSGDVIFYEQYF.

This clone occurred once. The chain joins TRBV9 to TRBJ1-4; TRBD1 is a possible D gene (5 bases). From germline, CDR1 is SGDLS and CDR2 YYNGEE. The CDR3 is 16 residues long. V gave up 0 bases and J gave up 10 bases, with 19 bases separating them. As DNA, the CDR3 is TGTGCCAGCAGCGTAGACCCCGTTGCCGGTGGGGGAAAACTGTTTTTT. Its protein is CASSVDPVAGGGKLFF.

This clone was found many times. The V gene is TRBV5-4, the J gene TRBJ2-7; 8 positions agree with TRBD1. V trimming: 2 bases; J trimming: 1 base; junction bases outside the gene matches: 17. This CDR3 is 19 amino acids long. In germline, CDR1 is SGHNT, CDR2 YYREEE (reference sequence). CDR3 sequence reads: CASSLAVRTGGLGSYEQYF. CDR3 nucleotides: TGTGCCAGCAGCTTAGCGGTGAGAACAGGGGGACTGGGGTCCTACGAGCAGTACTTC.

The V gene is TRBV5-1, the J gene TRBJ2-2, with TRBD2 identical over 10 bases. V was clipped by 4 bases and J by 5 bases; unmatched bases: 8. This CDR3 has 16 residues. The V gene's germline CDR1 is SGHRS and CDR2 YFSETQ. The chain's CDR3 is CASSPRLAGYTGELFF. The CDR3 DNA reads TGCGCCAGCAGCCCGCGACTAGCGGGTTATACCGGGGAGCTGTTTTTT.

V gene TRBV5-1 combines with J gene TRBJ2-2, with unresolved D. Trimming took 4 bases from V and 1 from J, leaving 11 bases between them. From germline, CDR1 is SGHRS and CDR2 YFSETQ. The CDR3 runs to 15 residues. The CDR3 spells CASSIQGWNTGELFF. The CDR3 nucleotides are TGCGCCAGCAGCATTCAAGGGTGGAACACCGGGGAGCTGTTTTTT. The whole variable domain, filled in from reference TRBV5-1 and TRBJ2-2, reads KAGVTQTPRYLIKTRGQQVTLSCSPISGHRSVSWYQQTPGQGLQFLFEYFSETQRNKGNFPGRFSGRQFSNSRSEMNVSTLELGDSALYLCASSIQGWNTGELFFGEGSRLTVL.

The chain joins TRBV18 to TRBJ1-2, with TRBD1 matching over 7 bases. Unmatched junction bases numbered 10, after V lost 3 bases and J lost 0 bases. The CDR3 spans 17 residues. Looked up from germline, CDR1 is KGHSH and CDR2 is LQKENI. The CDR3 is CASSPPGGGSTNYGYTF. The CDR3 region has the DNA TGTGCCAGCTCACCTCCGGGAGGGGGCTCCACTAACTATGGCTACACCTTC. The full variable domain, in which reference TRBV18 and TRBJ1-2 provide the parts outside the CDR3, is NAGVMQNPRHLVRRRGQEARLRCSPMKGHSHVYWYRQLPEEGLKFMVYLQKENIIDESGMPKERFSAEFPKEGPSILRIQQVVRGDSAAYFCASSPPGGGSTNYGYTFGSGTRLTVV.

The J gene is TRBJ2-2, the V gene TRBV30, with 10 nucleotides matching TRBD2. The CDR3 has 17 amino acids. Germline V gives CDR1 GTSNPN, CDR2 SVGIG (reference sequence). V shed 2 bases, J shed 6 bases, and the junction held 12 bases outside the gene matches. The CDR3 DNA reads as TGTGCCTGGAGTATTACTAGCGGGAAGGGTTACGCCGGGGAGCTGTTTTTT. Translated, it gives CAWSITSGKGYAGELFF.

The chain employs TRBV4-1 and TRBJ2-5; D remains unclear. Trimming pared 0 bases from V and 7 bases from J, leaving 12 bases between. Germline lookup yields CDR1 MGHRA and CDR2 YSYEKL. This CDR3 contains 14 residues. CDR3 residues: CASSQEGSGGTQYF. For the CDR3, the DNA is TGCGCCAGCAGCCAAGAAGGCAGTGGTGGGACCCAGTACTTC.

The J gene is TRBJ2-7, the V gene TRBV6-5, with TRBD1 matching 9 bases. Looked up from germline, CDR1 is MNHEY and CDR2 is SVGAGI. Germline trimming cut 1 base from V and 3 bases from J; bases unmatched to any gene: 1. The CDR3 is 14 amino acids. Here the CDR3 DNA reads TGTGCCAGCAGTTACTTGACAGGGGGCTACGAGCAGTACTTC. Its translation is CASSYLTGGYEQYF.

This chain uses TRBV2 with TRBJ2-1, with 8 bases lining up with TRBD2. Germline assignment: CDR1 SNHLY and CDR2 FYNNEI. With 8 bases clipped from V and 4 bases from J, the junction kept 7 bases outside the gene matches. This CDR3 region has 14 residues. The CDR3 DNA sequence: TGTGCCAGCGGGACTAGTACCCAATACAATGAGCAGTTCTTC. This sequence encodes CASGTSTQYNEQFF.

V is TRBV5-1 and J is TRBJ2-7, with D unresolved. The CDR3 spans 14 residues. The germline gives CDR1 SGHRS, CDR2 YFSETQ. V was cut by 1 base and J by 0 bases, with 8 bases left in between. The CDR3 sequence: CASSLRENSYEQYF. The DNA of the CDR3 is TGCGCCAGCAGCTTGCGAGAGAACTCCTACGAGCAGTACTTC.

The genes are TRBV28 and TRBJ2-5; D is unresolved. Per the germline V gene, CDR1 is MDHEN and CDR2 is SYDVKM. CDR3 length: 13 amino acids. V lost 8 bases and J lost 5, with 15 bases in between. CDR3 protein: CASSRSWLETQYF. CDR3 DNA sequence: TGTGCCAGCTCTAGGAGCTGGTTGGAGACCCAGTACTTC.

V and J are TRBV2 and TRBJ1-5; D may be TRBD1 (6 bases). This CDR3 comprises 15 residues. CDR1 is SNHLY, CDR2 FYNNEI, per germline. With 5 bases removed from V and 2 bases from J, the gap between germline ends came to 13 bases. CDR3 sequence (DNA): TGTGCCAGCAGTAGGGAACAGGGTGGCAATCAGCCCCAGCATTTT. Translated: CASSREQGGNQPQHF.

V is TRBV5-8 and J is TRBJ2-1, with 10 positions matching TRBD1. CDR1 is SGHTS and CDR2 is YDEGEE in the germline V gene. This CDR3 has 15 residues. Trimming cost V 3 bases and J 2 bases; bases outside gene matches: 2. The CDR3: CASSWGQGTYNEQFF. CDR3 in DNA: TGTGCCAGCAGCTGGGGACAGGGGACCTACAATGAGCAGTTCTTC.

The J gene is TRBJ2-7, the V gene TRBV29-1, with 7 bases identical to TRBD1. This CDR3 comprises 13 residues. Germline V gene data show CDR1 as SQVTM and CDR2 as ANQGSEA. V lost 7 bases to trimming and J lost 4 bases; unmatched junction nucleotides: 10. The CDR3 spells CSAYDRERYEQYF. The CDR3 DNA reads TGCAGCGCTTACGACAGGGAGCGATACGAGCAGTACTTC.

A word on this clone: Only one base separates this from a far larger clonotype, so it likely reflects a read error. The CDR3 nucleotides read TGTGCCAGCAGCCCCAAGGTGGGCGGCGCCGGGGAGCTGTTTTTT. Protein: CASSPKVGGAGELFF. This chain joins TRBV7-2 and TRBJ2-2, with no clear D. Trimming shortened V by 5 bases and J by 6 bases, and 16 bases separated the two germline ends. Germline V gene lookup returns CDR1 SGHTA and CDR2 FQGNSA. The CDR3 has 15 amino acids.

The chain recombines TRBV28 with TRBJ2-7; D uncertain. The V end lost 4 bases, the J end lost 4 bases, and 20 bases lay between the germline ends. Germline CDR1 and CDR2: MDHEN and SYDVKM. The CDR3 contains 16 residues. The CDR3 loop reads CASSSATLLITYEQYF. The CDR3 bases are TGTGCCAGCAGTTCGGCGACCCTCCTGATTACATACGAGCAGTACTTC.

The chain links TRBV7-9 to TRBJ1-6; 8 nucleotides agree with TRBD1. Per germline, CDR1 SEHNR and CDR2 FQNEAQ (reference sequence). The CDR3 spans 14 residues. J gave up 7 bases and V 5 bases, and 4 bases lay outside the gene matches. DNA for the CDR3: TGTGCCAGCAGCGACAGGACAGGGAATTCACCCCTCCACTTT. This encodes CASSDRTGNSPLHF.

The table lists this clone with a few counts. The J gene is TRBJ1-1, the V gene TRBV2; no clear D gene. Trimming cost V 5 bases and J 3 bases, with 13 bases left between them. Germline lookup yields CDR1 SNHLY and CDR2 FYNNEI. The CDR3 is 14 amino acids. CDR3 residues: CASSSPTRDTEAFF. CDR3 DNA sequence: TGTGCCAGCAGTTCTCCCACTAGGGACACTGAAGCTTTCTTT.

J is TRBJ2-1 and V is TRBV28; D ambiguous. In germline, CDR1 is MDHEN, CDR2 SYDVKM. The CDR3 is 15 residues long. With 7 bases removed from V and 1 base from J, the gap between germline ends came to 14 bases. CDR3 sequence reads: CASKVGSQSYNEQFF. In DNA, the CDR3 is TGTGCCAGCAAGGTGGGGTCGCAATCCTACAATGAGCAGTTCTTC.

The chain links TRBV7-2 to TRBJ2-3, with TRBD2 matching 8 bases. CDR3 size: 14 residues. Unmatched junction bases numbered 4, after V lost 6 bases and J lost 2 bases. CDR1 and CDR2 from the germline V gene are SGHTA and FQGNSA. CDR3 residues: CASSYGLATDTQYF. The CDR3 nucleotides are TGTGCCAGCAGTTATGGACTAGCCACAGATACGCAGTATTTT.

The J gene is TRBJ1-1, the V gene TRBV7-9; no clear D. Looked up from germline, CDR1 is SEHNR and CDR2 is FQNEAQ (reference sequence). This CDR3 has 14 amino acids. V dropped 3 bases and J dropped 6 bases, with 14 bases sitting between them. The CDR3, as DNA: TGTGCCAGCAGCTTGGACGGATACCAATCTGAAGCTTTCTTT. Residues: CASSLDGYQSEAFF.

The CDR3 sequence is CAWTALGVFGNTIYF. DNA of the CDR3: TGTGCCTGGACAGCACTGGGGGTCTTTGGAAACACCATATATTTT. The chain carries TRBV30 and TRBJ1-3; D might be TRBD1 (5 bases). The germline CDR1 and CDR2 sequences are GTSNPN and SVGIG (reference sequence). V was trimmed by 4 bases and J by 3 bases, leaving 16 bases between them. The CDR3 is made up of 15 amino acids. Using reference TRBV30 and TRBJ1-3 for the parts outside the CDR3, the full variable domain is SQTIHQWPATLVQPVGSPLSLECTVEGTSNPNLYWYRQAAGRGLQLLFYSVGIGQISSEVPQNLSASRPQDRQFILSSKKLLLSDSGFYLCAWTALGVFGNTIYFGEGSWLTVV.